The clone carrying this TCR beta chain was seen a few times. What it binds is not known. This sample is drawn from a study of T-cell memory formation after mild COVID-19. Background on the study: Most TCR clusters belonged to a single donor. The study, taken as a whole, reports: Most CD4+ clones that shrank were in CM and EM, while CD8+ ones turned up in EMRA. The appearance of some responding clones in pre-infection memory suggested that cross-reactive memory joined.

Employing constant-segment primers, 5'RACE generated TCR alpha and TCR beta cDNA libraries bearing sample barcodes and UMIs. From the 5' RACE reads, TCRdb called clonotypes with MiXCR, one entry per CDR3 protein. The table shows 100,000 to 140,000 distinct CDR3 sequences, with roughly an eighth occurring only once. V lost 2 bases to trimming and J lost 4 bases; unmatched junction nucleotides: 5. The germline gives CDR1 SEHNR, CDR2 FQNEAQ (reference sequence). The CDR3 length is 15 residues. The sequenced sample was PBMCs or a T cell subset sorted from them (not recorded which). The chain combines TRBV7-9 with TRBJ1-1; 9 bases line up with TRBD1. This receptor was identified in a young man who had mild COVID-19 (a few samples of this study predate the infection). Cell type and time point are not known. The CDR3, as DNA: TGTGCCAGCAGCTTAACCGGGACAGGGCTCACTGAAGCTTTCTTT. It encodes CASSLTGTGLTEAFF.